These T cell receptor beta chains were read from a single sample in a study of vaccination effects on CD4 cells after COVID-19. Assay: immunoSEQ multiplex PCR; the TCRdb copy retains only in-frame clones and omits some. The sample has some 30,000 clones; approximately 63% are singletons. These receptors are not linked to any known antigen. The source was CD4+ T cells from PBMCs cultured without peptide, collected before COVID-19 vaccination. The receptor source for this set is a human donor who received a COVID-19 vaccine. CDR3s include the opening cysteine and the closing phenylalanine or tryptophan. The order of the fields is V gene, J gene, CDR3 length, clone size, D gene, CDR3 DNA, CDR3 protein. D genes are given only for firm matches. Clone size is shown for a subset of rows, as once, few, many or a class of expanded clone.

V gene: TRBV5-1; J gene: TRBJ2-4; CDR3 length: 17; clone size: .; D gene: .; CDR3 DNA: TGCGCCAGCAGCAGAATTTCACAGGGTTACGATAAAAACATTCAGTACTTC; CDR3 protein: CASSRISQGYDKNIQYF
V gene: TRBV18; J gene: TRBJ2-1; CDR3 length: 13; clone size: .; D gene: .; CDR3 DNA: TGTGCCAGCTCACCTAGTTCCCGGGGCGCGGAGTTCTTC; CDR3 protein: CASSPSSRGAEFF
V gene: TRBV30; J gene: TRBJ1-5; CDR3 length: 12; clone size: .; D gene: .; CDR3 DNA: TGTGCCTGGAGTGGCCGTAATCAGCCCCAGCATTTT; CDR3 protein: CAWSGRNQPQHF
V gene: TRBV5-1; J gene: TRBJ1-2; CDR3 length: 15; clone size: .; D gene: .; CDR3 DNA: TGCGCCAGCAGCTTGGGGGGGTCCGATACCTATGGCTACACCTTC; CDR3 protein: CASSLGGSDTYGYTF
V gene: TRBV6-1; J gene: TRBJ1-2; CDR3 length: 19; clone size: .; D gene: TRBD1; CDR3 DNA: TGTGCCAGCAGTGACCAACCGGGACAGGCCACCCAGAGAAACTATGGCTACACCTTC; CDR3 protein: CASSDQPGQATQRNYGYTF
V gene: TRBV19; J gene: TRBJ2-7; CDR3 length: 12; clone size: .; D gene: .; CDR3 DNA: TGTGCCAGTAGTATTGGGACGGGCGAGCAGTACTTC; CDR3 protein: CASSIGTGEQYF
V gene: TRBV5-4; J gene: TRBJ2-7; CDR3 length: 15; clone size: few; D gene: .; CDR3 DNA: TGTGCCAGCAGCTCAAAGGGGGTTAGCTCCTACGAGCAGTACTTC; CDR3 protein: CASSSKGVSSYEQYF
V gene: TRBV29-1; J gene: TRBJ2-1; CDR3 length: 13; clone size: .; D gene: .; CDR3 DNA: TGCAGCGTTGGAAAGGGGGGAGTTGCTGAGCAGTTCTTC; CDR3 protein: CSVGKGGVAEQFF
V gene: TRBV5-4; J gene: TRBJ2-6; CDR3 length: 16; clone size: few; D gene: .; CDR3 DNA: TGTGCCAGCAGCTTTGGACAGCCCTCTGGGGCCAACGTCCTGACTTTC; CDR3 protein: CASSFGQPSGANVLTF
V gene: TRBV9; J gene: TRBJ2-3; CDR3 length: 15; clone size: .; D gene: .; CDR3 DNA: TGTGCCAGCAGCTTGACTCGGTATAGCACAGATACGCAGTATTTT; CDR3 protein: CASSLTRYSTDTQYF
V gene: TRBV18; J gene: TRBJ2-3; CDR3 length: 16; clone size: .; D gene: TRBD2; CDR3 DNA: TGTGCCAGCTCACCCCTAAAGACTAGCGGGACAGATACGCAGTATTTT; CDR3 protein: CASSPLKTSGTDTQYF
V gene: TRBV6-2/TRBV6-3; J gene: TRBJ1-5; CDR3 length: 17; clone size: .; D gene: TRBD1; CDR3 DNA: TGTGCCAGCAGTTACTCTTTGACAGGGGTGAACAATCAGCCCCAGCATTTT; CDR3 protein: CASSYSLTGVNNQPQHF
V gene: TRBV30; J gene: TRBJ1-2; CDR3 length: 13; clone size: .; D gene: .; CDR3 DNA: TGTGCCTGGAGTGTAGTGGGTTACAATGGCTACACCTTC; CDR3 protein: CAWSVVGYNGYTF
V gene: TRBV19; J gene: TRBJ1-1; CDR3 length: 12; clone size: .; D gene: .; CDR3 DNA: TGTGCCAGTAGTCCGCGGCTACCTGAAGCTTTCTTT; CDR3 protein: CASSPRLPEAFF
V gene: TRBV29-1; J gene: TRBJ2-7; CDR3 length: 13; clone size: medium-sized; D gene: .; CDR3 DNA: TGCAGCGTCGACGGTAAAGGTGGAGGTCAGCAGTACTTC; CDR3 protein: CSVDGKGGGQQYF
V gene: TRBV19; J gene: TRBJ2-1; CDR3 length: 19; clone size: .; D gene: .; CDR3 DNA: TGTGCCAGTAGTATAGATCGGGGTGGCACATTGAGCTCCTACAATGAGCAGTTCTTC; CDR3 protein: CASSIDRGGTLSSYNEQFF
V gene: TRBV10-3; J gene: TRBJ2-1; CDR3 length: 14; clone size: once; D gene: TRBD2; CDR3 DNA: TGTGCCACCAGGGTAGTAGCGGGGGGAGATGAGCAGTTCTTC; CDR3 protein: CATRVVAGGDEQFF
V gene: TRBV6-5; J gene: TRBJ1-1; CDR3 length: 15; clone size: .; D gene: .; CDR3 DNA: TGTGCCAGCAAGGGGGGGGGAAAGGGGAACACTGAAGCTTTCTTT; CDR3 protein: CASKGGGKGNTEAFF
V gene: TRBV6-5; J gene: TRBJ2-1; CDR3 length: 15; clone size: .; D gene: .; CDR3 DNA: TGTGCCAGCGGGATGGTGAGGTTGACGGGGAATGAGCAGTTCTTC; CDR3 protein: CASGMVRLTGNEQFF
V gene: TRBV6-2/TRBV6-3; J gene: TRBJ1-2; CDR3 length: 15; clone size: .; D gene: .; CDR3 DNA: TGTGCCAGCAGTTACTCGATGGGAGCTAACTATGGCTACACCTTC; CDR3 protein: CASSYSMGANYGYTF
V gene: TRBV7-2; J gene: TRBJ2-7; CDR3 length: 16; clone size: .; D gene: .; CDR3 DNA: TGTGCCAGCAGCCGGTTTGGGGTAGCTCTTTCCTACGAGCAGTACTTC; CDR3 protein: CASSRFGVALSYEQYF
V gene: TRBV11-2; J gene: TRBJ2-7; CDR3 length: 13; clone size: few; D gene: .; CDR3 DNA: TGTGCCAGCAGCGCGGACAGAGCGTACGAGCAGTACTTC; CDR3 protein: CASSADRAYEQYF
V gene: TRBV2; J gene: TRBJ2-1; CDR3 length: 17; clone size: .; D gene: TRBD2; CDR3 DNA: TGTGCCAGCAGTGAACGAGTAGCGGGGGGGCCGAGGAATGAGCAGTTCTTC; CDR3 protein: CASSERVAGGPRNEQFF
V gene: TRBV18; J gene: TRBJ2-3; CDR3 length: 15; clone size: .; D gene: TRBD2; CDR3 DNA: TGTGCCAGCTCACCGACTGGCGGGAGCCCAGATACGCAGTATTTT; CDR3 protein: CASSPTGGSPDTQYF
V gene: TRBV7-2; J gene: TRBJ1-1; CDR3 length: 15; clone size: .; D gene: TRBD1; CDR3 DNA: TGTGCCAGCAGCTTGGGGGGACAGATGAACACTGAAGCTTTCTTT; CDR3 protein: CASSLGGQMNTEAFF
V gene: TRBV7-9; J gene: TRBJ2-1; CDR3 length: 16; clone size: .; D gene: TRBD1; CDR3 DNA: TGTGCCAGCAGCTTAGGGACAGGGAGCTCCTACAATGAGCAGTTCTTC; CDR3 protein: CASSLGTGSSYNEQFF
V gene: TRBV19; J gene: TRBJ2-1; CDR3 length: 14; clone size: .; D gene: .; CDR3 DNA: TGTGCCAGTAGTGACAAAGGGGCGCGGAATGAGCAGTTCTTC; CDR3 protein: CASSDKGARNEQFF
V gene: TRBV6-5; J gene: TRBJ1-6; CDR3 length: 15; clone size: .; D gene: .; CDR3 DNA: TGTGCCAGCAGGCCGAGTAGCTCCTATAATTCACCCCTCCACTTT; CDR3 protein: CASRPSSSYNSPLHF
V gene: TRBV18; J gene: TRBJ2-7; CDR3 length: 15; clone size: .; D gene: .; CDR3 DNA: TGTGCCAGTTCACCGGGGCGGAGCAACTCCTACGAGCAGTACTTC; CDR3 protein: CASSPGRSNSYEQYF
V gene: TRBV5-5; J gene: TRBJ2-1; CDR3 length: 16; clone size: .; D gene: .; CDR3 DNA: TGTGCCAGCAGCTTGGGGGCTGGGCCCCCCTACAATGAGCAGTTCTTC; CDR3 protein: CASSLGAGPPYNEQFF
V gene: TRBV18; J gene: TRBJ1-2; CDR3 length: 17; clone size: .; D gene: TRBD1; CDR3 DNA: TGTGCCAGCTCAGTGGGACAGGGGGCATCCCATAACTATGGCTACACCTTC; CDR3 protein: CASSVGQGASHNYGYTF
V gene: TRBV3-1/TRBV3-2; J gene: TRBJ2-2; CDR3 length: 11; clone size: .; D gene: .; CDR3 DNA: TGTGCCAGCACCGGGACCGGGGAGCTGTTTTTT; CDR3 protein: CASTGTGELFF
V gene: TRBV30; J gene: TRBJ2-5; CDR3 length: 14; clone size: .; D gene: .; CDR3 DNA: TGTGCCTGGAGTGTGCCTCCTAGGTGGGAGACCCAGTACTTC; CDR3 protein: CAWSVPPRWETQYF
V gene: TRBV15; J gene: TRBJ1-4; CDR3 length: 16; clone size: .; D gene: TRBD1; CDR3 DNA: TGTGCCACCAGCAGAGATACTGACAGGGAGAATGAAAAACTGTTTTTT; CDR3 protein: CATSRDTDRENEKLFF
V gene: TRBV4-2; J gene: TRBJ2-1; CDR3 length: 16; clone size: .; D gene: TRBD2; CDR3 DNA: TGTGCCAGCAGCCAAGATGGGACTAGCGCCTACAATGAGCAGTTCTTC; CDR3 protein: CASSQDGTSAYNEQFF
V gene: TRBV3-1/TRBV3-2; J gene: TRBJ2-1; CDR3 length: 15; clone size: .; D gene: .; CDR3 DNA: TGTGCCAGCAGCCTTGGTCGGACCTCCTACAATGAGCAGTTCTTC; CDR3 protein: CASSLGRTSYNEQFF
V gene: TRBV12-3/TRBV12-4; J gene: TRBJ2-5; CDR3 length: 13; clone size: .; D gene: .; CDR3 DNA: TGTGCCAGCAGTTTCGCAGGAAAAGAGACCCAGTACTTC; CDR3 protein: CASSFAGKETQYF
V gene: TRBV7-9; J gene: TRBJ2-5; CDR3 length: 13; clone size: few; D gene: .; CDR3 DNA: TGTGCCAGCAGCTTATATGGTGAGGAGACCCAGTACTTC; CDR3 protein: CASSLYGEETQYF
V gene: TRBV2; J gene: TRBJ2-1; CDR3 length: 14; clone size: .; D gene: .; CDR3 DNA: TGTGCCAGCAAATGGCGGGGGCTCTACAATGAGCAGTTCTTC; CDR3 protein: CASKWRGLYNEQFF
V gene: TRBV6-6; J gene: TRBJ2-1; CDR3 length: 13; clone size: .; D gene: .; CDR3 DNA: TGTGCCAGCAGTTATTTTTCTTACAATGAGCAGTTCTTC; CDR3 protein: CASSYFSYNEQFF
V gene: TRBV10-3; J gene: TRBJ1-2; CDR3 length: 17; clone size: few; D gene: TRBD1; CDR3 DNA: TGTGCCATCAGTGTAGGGACAGGGGGCGCAGCTGGCTATGGCTACACCTTC; CDR3 protein: CAISVGTGGAAGYGYTF
V gene: TRBV6-5; J gene: TRBJ2-1; CDR3 length: 15; clone size: .; D gene: .; CDR3 DNA: TGTGCCAGCACTAAAGGGCTCAATCCTAACAATGAGCAGTTCTTC; CDR3 protein: CASTKGLNPNNEQFF
V gene: TRBV19; J gene: TRBJ1-2; CDR3 length: 14; clone size: .; D gene: .; CDR3 DNA: TGTGCCAGTAGTGCATCCGACACCGACTATGGCTACACCTTC; CDR3 protein: CASSASDTDYGYTF
V gene: TRBV7-8; J gene: TRBJ1-5; CDR3 length: 13; clone size: few; D gene: .; CDR3 DNA: TGTGCCAGCAGCTTGGATCGTGGCCAGCCCCAGCATTTT; CDR3 protein: CASSLDRGQPQHF
V gene: TRBV6-5; J gene: TRBJ2-7; CDR3 length: 13; clone size: .; D gene: .; CDR3 DNA: TGTGCCAGCAGACCGGGACATATCTACGAGCAGTACTTC; CDR3 protein: CASRPGHIYEQYF
V gene: TRBV2; J gene: TRBJ1-3; CDR3 length: 16; clone size: .; D gene: .; CDR3 DNA: TGTGCCAGCAGTGAAGGCCACAGGGCGCGCGGAAACACCATATATTTT; CDR3 protein: CASSEGHRARGNTIYF
V gene: TRBV7-8; J gene: TRBJ2-3; CDR3 length: 16; clone size: .; D gene: .; CDR3 DNA: TGTGCCAGCAGCTTAGTGGGTGGGGGAGTTCCAGATACGCAGTATTTT; CDR3 protein: CASSLVGGGVPDTQYF
V gene: TRBV7-8; J gene: TRBJ1-5; CDR3 length: 20; clone size: .; D gene: TRBD1; CDR3 DNA: TGTGCCAGCAGCTTAGCGTTGGGACAGGGTAGTCCGGGCGGTTTTCAGCCCCAGCATTTT; CDR3 protein: CASSLALGQGSPGGFQPQHF
V gene: TRBV5-3; J gene: TRBJ2-3; CDR3 length: 16; clone size: .; D gene: TRBD1; CDR3 DNA: TGTGCCAGAAGCATATGTGGGACAGCCGCCACAGATACGCAGTATTTT; CDR3 protein: CARSICGTAATDTQYF
V gene: TRBV30; J gene: TRBJ1-5; CDR3 length: 16; clone size: .; D gene: .; CDR3 DNA: TGTGCCTGGAGTGTAGGGCCAGCAGCTAGCAATCAGCCCCAGCATTTT; CDR3 protein: CAWSVGPAASNQPQHF
V gene: TRBV3-1/TRBV3-2; J gene: TRBJ1-2; CDR3 length: 11; clone size: .; D gene: TRBD1; CDR3 DNA: TGTGCCAGCAGGGATACGACAGGGACGTTATTC; CDR3 protein: CASRDTTGTLF
V gene: TRBV7-9; J gene: TRBJ1-1; CDR3 length: 13; clone size: .; D gene: .; CDR3 DNA: TGTGCCAGCACGGCCTACGGGGCTCCTGAAGCTTTCTTT; CDR3 protein: CASTAYGAPEAFF
V gene: TRBV6-5; J gene: TRBJ1-3; CDR3 length: 13; clone size: .; D gene: .; CDR3 DNA: TGTGCCAGCAGACGGGACCGCGGAAACACCATATATTTT; CDR3 protein: CASRRDRGNTIYF